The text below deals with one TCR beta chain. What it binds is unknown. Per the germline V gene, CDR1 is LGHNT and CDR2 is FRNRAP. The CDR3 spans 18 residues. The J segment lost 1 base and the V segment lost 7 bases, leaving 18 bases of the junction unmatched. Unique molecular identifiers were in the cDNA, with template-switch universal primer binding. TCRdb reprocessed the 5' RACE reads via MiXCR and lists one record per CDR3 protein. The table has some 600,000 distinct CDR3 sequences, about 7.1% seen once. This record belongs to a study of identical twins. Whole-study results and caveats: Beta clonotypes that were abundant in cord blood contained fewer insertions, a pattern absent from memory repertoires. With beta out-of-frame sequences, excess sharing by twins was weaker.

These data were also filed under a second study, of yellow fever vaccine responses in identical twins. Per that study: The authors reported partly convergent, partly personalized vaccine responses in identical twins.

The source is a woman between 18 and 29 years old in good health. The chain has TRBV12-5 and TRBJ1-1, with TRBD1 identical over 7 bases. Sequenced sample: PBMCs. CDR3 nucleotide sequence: TGTGCTAGTGCCCTGGGGGCGACAGGGAGGGTCGGGAACACTGAAGCTTTCTTT. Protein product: CASALGATGRVGNTEAFF.